The 28 T cell receptor beta chains presented below share a single source sample, sequenced in a study of cytomegalovirus exposure and HLA in healthy donors. 60 Vbeta and 13 Jbeta primers were used in PCR. Only in-frame clones appear in the TCRdb table, and some are missing; sequencing was by immunoSEQ multiplex PCR. The sample contains around 96,000 clones, around 76% of which appear only once. The sequencing sample was made of PBMCs. The receptor source for this set is a man under 40 in good health and CMV-seropositive.

The chain uses TRBV27 and TRBJ1-1, with TRBD1 identical over 7 bases. The CDR3 is 14 amino acids. After removal of 3 bases from V and 1 base from J, the junction contained 2 bases not matched to a gene. CDR1 and CDR2 (germline): MNHEY, SMNVEV (reference sequence). The CDR3 sequence is CASSFGTANTEAFF. The CDR3 bases are TGTGCCAGCAGTTTCGGGACAGCGAACACTGAAGCTTTCTTT.

This clone has more than one count but fewer than ten. The chain has TRBV27 and TRBJ1-6; weak D call: TRBD1 (5 bases). The V and J ends lost 10 bases and 9 bases respectively, with 22 bases between them. This CDR3 comprises 15 residues. CDR1 is MNHEY and CDR2 is SMNVEV in the germline V gene (reference sequence). The CDR3 DNA reads TGTGCCACCAAAGACAGTAAGGGTTCAGGTTCACCCCTCCACTTT. It specifies CATKDSKGSGSPLHF.

The gene calls are TRBV15 and TRBJ2-3; a weak D match, TRBD2 (6 bases). Trimming pared 0 bases from V and 8 bases from J, leaving 12 bases between. CDR1 is LNHNV and CDR2 is YYDKDF in the germline V gene (reference sequence). The CDR3 totals 14 residues. The CDR3 sequence: CATSRDMGGGTQYF. The CDR3 nucleotides are TGTGCCACCAGCAGAGATATGGGGGGTGGTACGCAGTATTTT.

The J gene is TRBJ2-1, the V gene TRBV7-8; the D gene is possibly TRBD2 (5 bases). V was clipped by 1 base and J by 4 bases, with 17 bases between them. The CDR3 extends over 17 amino acids. From germline, CDR1 is SGHVS and CDR2 FQNEAQ. The CDR3 here is CASSLVRAGLGYNEQFF. CDR3 DNA sequence: TGTGCCAGCAGCTTAGTACGCGCTGGACTGGGGTACAATGAGCAGTTCTTC.

The rearrangement uses TRBV29-1 and TRBJ1-3; 8 bases match TRBD1. V dropped 0 bases and J dropped 2; count of bases not matched to a gene: 3. CDR1 SQVTM and CDR2 ANQGSEA come from the germline V gene. The CDR3 is 15 residues long. CDR3 sequence (DNA): TGCAGCGTTGAAGACCCGGACAGGGCTGGAAACACCATATATTTT. Protein product: CSVEDPDRAGNTIYF.

The chain recombines TRBV18 with TRBJ2-5; 12 positions agree with TRBD2. The CDR3 contains 14 residues. V lost 8 bases and J lost 4; bases outside the gene matches: 5. Germline CDR1 reads KGHSH; CDR2 reads LQKENI. CDR3 amino acids: CASRTSGVGETQYF. The CDR3 bases are TGTGCCAGCAGGACTAGCGGGGTTGGAGAGACCCAGTACTTC.

The chain's CDR3 is CASSLWKGSTDTQYF. The CDR3 DNA reads TGTGCCAGCAGCTTGTGGAAGGGGTCAACAGATACGCAGTATTTT. This chain connects TRBV5-8 to TRBJ2-3; maybe TRBD1 (5 bases). In germline, CDR1 is SGHTS, CDR2 YDEGEE. The V end was cut by 1 base, the J end by 3 bases, with 12 bases between. This CDR3 contains 15 residues.

The sample holds one count of this clone. The same CDR3 arises from other DNA sequences in this sample as well. The chain couples TRBV5-1 to TRBJ2-7; tentatively, D is TRBD1 (6 bases). The germline V and J ends were trimmed by 0 bases and 3 bases, with 10 bases remaining between them. Germline loops: CDR1 SGHRS, CDR2 YFSETQ. CDR3 length: 14 residues. The CDR3 bases are TGCGCCAGCAGCTTGGCTGGGACAAGCTACGAGCAGTACTTC. Translation gives CASSLAGTSYEQYF.

The V gene is TRBV6-5, the J gene TRBJ1-4; D is ambiguous. The CDR3 extends over 15 amino acids. Trimming removed 0 bases from V and 2 bases from J, with 7 bases in between. The germline V gene encodes CDR1 MNHEY and CDR2 SVGAGI. The CDR3 is CASSYSWETNEKLFF. DNA for the CDR3: TGTGCCAGCAGTTACTCCTGGGAGACTAATGAAAAACTGTTTTTT.

This clone was seen a few times. The chain couples TRBV6-1 to TRBJ1-4; the match to TRBD1 covers 8 bases. Germline CDR1 and CDR2: MNHNS and SASEGT. The J segment lost 8 bases and the V segment lost 8 bases, leaving 10 bases of the junction unmatched. The CDR3 contains 14 residues. CDR3 amino acids: CASLIQGAGEKLFF. In DNA form, the CDR3 reads TGTGCCAGCTTAATTCAGGGGGCTGGGGAAAAACTGTTTTTT.

V is TRBV30 and J is TRBJ1-5; 7 nucleotides line up with TRBD1. V gave up 0 bases and J gave up 5 bases; unmatched junction bases: 7. This CDR3 contains 15 residues. The germline gives CDR1 GTSNPN, CDR2 SVGIG (reference sequence). The CDR3 loop is CAWSVDRERYQPQHF. The CDR3 bases are TGTGCCTGGAGTGTAGACAGGGAGAGATATCAGCCCCAGCATTTT.

The chain employs TRBV30 and TRBJ1-4; D is unclear. Trimming removed 1 base from V and 2 bases from J, with 11 bases in between. Germline loops: CDR1 GTSNPN, CDR2 SVGIG (reference sequence). The CDR3 runs 15 residues. For the CDR3, the DNA is TGTGCCTGGAGTGCGGGGTTTGGCACTAATGAAAAACTGTTTTTT. The encoded protein is CAWSAGFGTNEKLFF.

V and J are TRBV7-8 and TRBJ2-1; 11 nucleotides align to TRBD1. Trimming removed 5 bases from V and 6 bases from J; junction bases left unmatched: 12. The germline CDR1 and CDR2 sequences are SGHVS and FQNEAQ. The CDR3 sequence is 17 residues long. The CDR3 spells CASSHFGGQGVRNEQFF. CDR3 bases: TGTGCCAGCAGCCATTTTGGGGGACAGGGGGTACGCAATGAGCAGTTCTTC.

The V gene is TRBV28, the J gene TRBJ1-1; 9 bases align to TRBD1. This CDR3 region has 16 residues. V was clipped by 4 bases and J by 5 bases; unmatched bases: 11. Germline assignment: CDR1 MDHEN and CDR2 SYDVKM. CDR3 protein: CASSSQQGAIRTEAFF. The CDR3 DNA is TGTGCCAGCAGTTCCCAACAGGGGGCGATCCGAACTGAAGCTTTCTTT.

V usage is TRBV18 and J usage is TRBJ1-5; 7 bases line up with TRBD1. The V gene end was trimmed by 4 bases and the J gene end by 0 bases; junction bases not matched to a gene: 3. The CDR3 is 15 residues long. The germline V gene encodes CDR1 KGHSH and CDR2 LQKENI. This chain's CDR3 is CASSRQGNSNQPQHF. The CDR3 DNA is TGTGCCAGCTCACGACAGGGAAATAGCAATCAGCCCCAGCATTTT.

The chain has TRBV6-1 and TRBJ2-1; D might be TRBD1 (6 bases). CDR1 and CDR2 from the germline V gene are MNHNS and SASEGT. Trimming took off 8 bases at V and 4 bases at J, with 9 bases between the two ends. The CDR3 contains 12 residues. CDR3 nucleotide sequence: TGTGCCAGCGGGGGCGGGTACAATGAGCAGTTCTTC. Translated, it gives CASGGGYNEQFF.

This CDR3 reads CASSPFQGNGYTF. CDR3 nucleotide sequence: TGTGCCAGCAGCCCTTTCCAGGGGAATGGCTACACCTTC. The chain links TRBV7-9 to TRBJ1-2, with D maybe TRBD1 (6 bases). CDR1 SEHNR and CDR2 FQNEAQ come from the germline V gene (reference sequence). The CDR3 contains 13 residues. Trimming left V 5 bases short and J 6 bases short, with 13 bases between. Full variable domain (outside the CDR3, taken from reference TRBV7-9 and TRBJ1-2): DTGVSQNPRHKITKRGQNVTFRCDPISEHNRLYWYRQTLGQGPEFLTYFQNEAQLEKSRLLSDRFSAERPKGSFSTLEIQRTEQGDSAMYLCASSPFQGNGYTFGSGTRLTVV.

The chain has TRBV30 and TRBJ2-7, with 9 bases matching TRBD2. CDR3 size: 13 residues. The V gene end was trimmed by 3 bases and the J gene end by 2 bases; junction bases not matched to a gene: 2. Germline CDR1 and CDR2: GTSNPN and SVGIG (reference sequence). The CDR3 spells CAWRASGTYEQYF. The CDR3 coding sequence is TGTGCCTGGAGGGCTAGCGGGACCTACGAGCAGTACTTC.

J is TRBJ2-7 and V is TRBV10-3; a possible D gene is TRBD1 (6 bases). Germline loops: CDR1 ENHRY, CDR2 SYGVKD. V shed 10 bases and J shed 0 bases, with 10 bases lying between them. The CDR3 is 12 residues long. The CDR3 sequence: CATTGSSYEQYF. In DNA form, the CDR3 reads TGTGCCACAACAGGGAGCTCCTACGAGCAGTACTTC.

In this sample, this clone turned up once. The junction and the germline gene differ at one end; a read error may be behind it. The rearrangement uses TRBV7-9 and TRBJ1-2; D may be TRBD1 (5 bases). Germline assignment: CDR1 SEHNR and CDR2 FQNEAQ (reference sequence). This CDR3 has 12 amino acids. This chain's CDR3 is CSSSPQGYGYTF. The CDR3 DNA sequence: TGTTCCAGCAGCCCCCAGGGCTATGGCTACACCTTC.

This clone appeared once. The gene calls are TRBV11-2 and TRBJ2-1, with D possibly matching TRBD2 (5 bases). The CDR3 loop spans 13 amino acids. V shed 5 bases and J shed 4 bases, with 9 bases lying between them. CDR1 is SGHAT, CDR2 FQNNGV, per germline. This chain's CDR3 is CASSATGYNEQFF. CDR3 DNA: TGTGCCAGCAGCGCAACGGGGTACAATGAGCAGTTCTTC.

The rearrangement links TRBV25-1 to TRBJ2-1; D call uncertain. The CDR3 runs to 12 residues. V lost 4 bases, J lost 11 bases, and 12 bases lay in between. Germline loops: CDR1 MGHDK, CDR2 SYGVNS. The CDR3: CASSVHSLQQFF. Written as DNA, the CDR3 is TGTGCCAGCAGTGTTCACAGCCTACAGCAGTTCTTC. Combining the CDR3 with reference TRBV25-1 and TRBJ2-1 gives the whole variable domain EADIYQTPRYLVIGTGKKITLECSQTMGHDKMYWYQQDPGMELHLIHYSYGVNSTEKGDLSSESTVSRIRTEHFPLTLESARPSHTSQYLCASSVHSLQQFFGPGTRLTVL.

The chain recombines TRBV27 with TRBJ2-2; 10 bases map to TRBD2. The CDR3 has 16 residues. CDR1 and CDR2 (germline): MNHEY, SMNVEV (reference sequence). Losses at the gene ends were 4 bases for V and 1 base for J; bases not matched to a gene: 3. The CDR3 DNA reads as TGTGCCAGCAGTTCGCCTAGCGGGGGGAACACCGGGGAGCTGTTTTTT. Translated, it gives CASSSPSGGNTGELFF.

This clone was detected once. The chain employs TRBV2 and TRBJ2-1; no clear D gene. The CDR3 sequence is 15 residues long. The V end was cut by 3 bases, the J end by 4 bases, with 13 bases between. Germline assignment: CDR1 SNHLY and CDR2 FYNNEI. The CDR3 reads CASSDPALGYNEQFF. DNA of the CDR3: TGTGCCAGCAGTGATCCCGCCCTCGGTTACAATGAGCAGTTCTTC.

The V call is TRBV30, the J call TRBJ1-5, with 8 bases aligning to TRBD1. This CDR3 comprises 13 residues. Germline V gene data show CDR1 as GTSNPN and CDR2 as SVGIG (reference sequence). J lost 7 bases, V lost 2 bases, and 4 bases had no gene match. CDR3 in amino acids: CAWSPQGGQPQHF. The CDR3 DNA is TGTGCCTGGAGTCCACAGGGGGGGCAGCCCCAGCATTTT.

The chain carries TRBV5-4 and TRBJ1-4; D is unresolved. Trimming took 3 bases from V and 0 from J, leaving 6 bases between them. CDR3 length equals 14 residues. CDR1 and CDR2 (germline): SGHNT, YYREEE (reference sequence). Here the CDR3 reads CASSWGATNEKLFF. CDR3 bases: TGTGCCAGCAGCTGGGGAGCAACTAATGAAAAACTGTTTTTT.

The V gene is TRBV19, the J gene TRBJ2-1; 9 nucleotides agree with TRBD2. Germline values: CDR1 LNHDA, CDR2 SQIVND (reference sequence). V lost 3 bases to trimming and J lost 13 bases; unmatched junction nucleotides: 10. There are 14 residues in the CDR3. DNA for the CDR3: TGTGCCAGTAGTATCCCTCCACATAGCGGGGGTCAGTTCTTC. Protein sequence: CASSIPPHSGGQFF.

The rearrangement joins TRBV19 to TRBJ1-3; D uncertain. V was clipped by 4 bases and J by 2 bases, with 9 bases between them. The CDR3 extends over 14 amino acids. Germline V gene data show CDR1 as LNHDA and CDR2 as SQIVND (reference sequence). CDR3 bases: TGTGCCAGTAGTAGGGAGCTAGCTGGAAACACCATATATTTT. Protein: CASSRELAGNTIYF.